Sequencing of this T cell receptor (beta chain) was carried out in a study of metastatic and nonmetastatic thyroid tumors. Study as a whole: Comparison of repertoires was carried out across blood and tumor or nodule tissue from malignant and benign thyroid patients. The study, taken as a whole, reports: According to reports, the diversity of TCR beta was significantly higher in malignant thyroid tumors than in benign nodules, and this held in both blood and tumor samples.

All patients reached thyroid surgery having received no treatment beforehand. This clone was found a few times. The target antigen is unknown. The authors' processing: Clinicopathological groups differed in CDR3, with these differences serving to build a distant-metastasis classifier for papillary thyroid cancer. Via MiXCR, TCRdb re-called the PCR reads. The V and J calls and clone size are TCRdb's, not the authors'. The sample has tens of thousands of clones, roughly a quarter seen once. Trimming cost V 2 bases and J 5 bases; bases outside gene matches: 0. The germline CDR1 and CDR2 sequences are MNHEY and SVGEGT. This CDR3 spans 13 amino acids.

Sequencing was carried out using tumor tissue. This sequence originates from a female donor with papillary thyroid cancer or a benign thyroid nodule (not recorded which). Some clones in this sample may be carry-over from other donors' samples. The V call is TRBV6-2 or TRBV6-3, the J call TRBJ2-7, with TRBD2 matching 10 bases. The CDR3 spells CASSYLAGDEQYF. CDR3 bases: TGTGCCAGCAGTTACCTAGCGGGAGACGAGCAGTACTTC.